This T cell receptor beta chain was documented in a study of blood T cell repertoires in COVID-19. Looking at the study overall: The study drew acute and convalescent COVID-19 samples from the United States, Italy and Spain. Sources were T cells, B-cell-depleted T cells, or PBMCs; the material itself was cDNA or gDNA.

This clone was seen only a few times. In the source study's methods: Scientists estimated how many nucleated cells there were by amplifying reference gene primers. TCRdb's table, derived via immunoSEQ multiplex PCR, lists solely in-frame clones and lacks some. That table furnishes V, J and clone size, whereas the DNA furnished D and trimming. The data contain about 44,000 clones, 87% of them seen just once; the ten biggest clones take up roughly 25%. This TCR derives from a woman at least 80 years old in a cohort sampled during active or convalescent COVID-19. The sample comprised peripheral blood.

For the CDR3, the DNA is TGCGCCAGCAGCTCAATGGGACAGTTGGGAAACACCATATATTTT. It encodes CASSSMGQLGNTIYF. The chain carries TRBV5-1 and TRBJ1-3; the match to TRBD1 covers 7 bases. Germline V gives CDR1 SGHRS, CDR2 YFSETQ. The CDR3 loop spans 15 amino acids. Trimming cost V 3 bases and J 4 bases; bases outside gene matches: 7.